Following are 8 T cell receptor beta chains from one sample sequenced in a study of T cells in localized non-small cell lung cancer. Repertoires were generated with immunoSEQ multiplex PCR, while TCRdb's copy carries only in-frame clones and drops some. The repertoire includes about 840 clones, about 17% of them detected once, and roughly a quarter sits in the top ten. The sample consisted of normal lung tissue next to the tumor, taken before any cancer treatment. These TCRs come from a female donor of 60 years or more with stage II squamous cell lung carcinoma.

This clone turned up a few times. V and J are TRBV12-5 and TRBJ2-2, with D possibly being TRBD1 (6 bases). This CDR3 is built from 13 residues. Germline values: CDR1 LGHNT, CDR2 FRNRAP. As DNA, the CDR3 is TGTGCCAGCGGACAGACTAACACCGGGGAGCTGTTTTTT. Amino acid sequence: CASGQTNTGELFF.

This clone was recorded a few times. V and J are TRBV12-5 and TRBJ2-2; 9 bases match TRBD2. The CDR3 loop spans 15 amino acids. The germline V gene has CDR1 LGHNT and CDR2 FRNRAP. CDR3 bases: TGTGCCAGCTCGACCAGCGGGGGGTTTGGCGGGGAGCTGTTTTTT. Its protein is CASSTSGGFGGELFF.

J is TRBJ1-2 and V is TRBV28; TRBD1 aligns across 7 bases. The CDR3 is 14 amino acids. Germline assignment: CDR1 MDHEN and CDR2 SYDVKM. V gave up 6 bases and J gave up 4 bases; unmatched junction bases: 8. The CDR3 spells CASSHGTEVYGYTF. The CDR3 region has the DNA TGTGCCAGCAGCCACGGGACAGAAGTCTATGGCTACACCTTC.

This rearrangement joins TRBV19 to TRBJ2-4; D is undetermined. Looked up from germline, CDR1 is LNHDA and CDR2 is SQIVND (reference sequence). Trimming removed 3 bases at V and 1 base at J, with 19 bases between. The CDR3 covers 18 residues. CDR3 amino acids: CASSIDSGFPLAKNIQYF. CDR3 nucleotide sequence: TGTGCCAGTAGTATTGACTCCGGGTTCCCTCTCGCCAAAAACATTCAGTACTTC.

The chain couples TRBV19 to TRBJ1-5; D uncertain. CDR3 length: 13 amino acids. Germline V gene data show CDR1 as LNHDA and CDR2 as SQIVND (reference sequence). V was trimmed by 7 bases and J by 3 bases, leaving 10 bases between them. CDR3 bases: TGTGCCAGTACCACTAGGCCCAATCAGCCCCAGCATTTT. Translation gives CASTTRPNQPQHF.

This clone came up a few times. The J gene is TRBJ2-5, the V gene TRBV11-3; a weak D match, TRBD2 (6 bases). Trimming left V 4 bases short and J 3 bases short, with 15 bases between. This CDR3 is built from 15 residues. From germline, CDR1 is SGHNT and CDR2 YENEEA. CDR3 nucleotides: TGTGCCAGCAGCTCGGGCGGGACCTTAAAAGAGACCCAGTACTTC. Protein product: CASSSGGTLKETQYF. The full variable domain, completed using reference TRBV11-3 and TRBJ2-5, is EAGVVQSPRYKIIEKKQPVAFWCNPISGHNTLYWYLQNLGQGPELLIRYENEEAVDDSQLPKDRFSAERLKGVDSTLKIQPAELGDSAVYLCASSSGGTLKETQYFGPGTRLLVL.

The chain links TRBV28 to TRBJ1-2, with D unresolved. The CDR3 is 15 amino acids. The V and J ends lost 7 bases and 9 bases respectively, with 24 bases between them. The germline V gene encodes CDR1 MDHEN and CDR2 SYDVKM. CDR3 sequence reads: CASISGEGRTVSYTF. CDR3 in DNA: TGTGCCAGCATCTCCGGGGAGGGTCGGACCGTTAGCTACACCTTC.

This chain joins TRBV7-1 and TRBJ2-3; TRBD1 matches at 10 bases. Being an ORF, TRBV7-1 has a function that is uncertain. Trimming removed 5 bases from V and 5 bases from J; junction bases left unmatched: 4. The length of the CDR3 is 14 residues. This CDR3 reads CASSPTGGKDTQYF. CDR3 nucleotide sequence: TGTGCCAGCAGCCCGACAGGGGGCAAAGATACGCAGTATTTT.